One sample yielded the 27 T cell receptor beta chains listed below, sequenced in a study of blood T cells in healthy people across ages. Together with a sample-barcoded 5' primer, a J-beta primer mix was included in a second PCR lasting about 6 to 11 cycles. TCRdb reprocessed the 5' RACE reads via MiXCR and lists one record per CDR3 protein. The sample lists roughly 1 million distinct CDR3 sequences, roughly 24% seen once, with 0.75% in the top ten. The sample was also reused in another study, on T cells of mothers and their children.

Sequencing was performed on blood. All receptors come from a girl aged 2-9 years in good health.

This clonotype occurred a few times. The CDR3 spells CASSLTFLAGVGEQFF. CDR3 nucleotides: TGTGCCAGCAGCTTAACTTTTCTAGCGGGAGTTGGTGAGCAGTTCTTC. The chain employs TRBV7-3 and TRBJ2-1; 10 bases are shared with TRBD2. The germline CDR1 and CDR2 sequences are SGHTA and FQGTGA. Trimming at V came to 0 bases and at J to 9 bases, leaving 8 bases not matched to a gene. The CDR3 is made up of 16 amino acids.

This sequence joins TRBV12-5 and TRBJ2-5, with D maybe TRBD2 (5 bases). The DNA end is more similar to TRBJ2-7, so the J call may be wrong. The CDR3 loop spans 14 amino acids. Germline V gives CDR1 LGHNT, CDR2 FRNRAP. CDR3 sequence (DNA): TGTGCTAGTGGTCCCTCGGGGTCCTACTACGAGCAGTACTTC. Translating gives CASGPSGSYYEQYF.

The chain links TRBV4-3 to TRBJ2-5; D uncertain. TRBJ2-1 matches the DNA end more closely, so the J call is doubtful. Germline-derived CDR1 and CDR2 are LGHNA and YSLEER. The CDR3 contains 14 residues. The CDR3 protein is CASSQERSPDQQFF. The CDR3 coding sequence is TGCGCCAGCAGCCAAGAAAGGAGCCCGGATCAGCAGTTCTTC.

V gene TRBV29-1 combines with J gene TRBJ1-1; D might be TRBD1 (6 bases). The CDR3 spans 12 residues. Deletions cut 3 bases from V and 6 bases from J, with 11 bases between. Germline CDR1 SQVTM, CDR2 ANQGSEA. The CDR3 DNA follows: TGCAGCGTTGATGGGGGCAGCGCTGAAGCTTTCTTT. This gives the protein CSVDGGSAEAFF.

In nucleotides, the CDR3 is TGTGCCAGCAGCCTAGAGGTGACAAAAAAACAAGAGACCCAGTACTTC. Its translation: CASSLEVTKKQETQYF. The V and J genes are TRBV27 and TRBJ2-5; D ambiguous. V was clipped by 6 bases and J by 2 bases, with 19 bases between them. The CDR3 is 16 amino acids. Germline CDR1 and CDR2: MNHEY and SMNVEV (reference sequence).

This clonotype was detected a few times. V usage is TRBV5-1 and J usage is TRBJ2-3, with 8 bases lining up with TRBD2. The ends lost 2 bases at V and 0 bases at J; junction bases unmatched: 8. This CDR3 region has 17 residues. CDR1 and CDR2 (germline): SGHRS, YFSETQ. CDR3: CASSLVGAGASTDTQYF. Written as DNA, the CDR3 is TGCGCCAGCAGCTTAGTCGGAGCGGGAGCTAGCACAGATACGCAGTATTTT.

This clonotype came up a few times. This rearrangement joins TRBV12-3 or TRBV12-4 to TRBJ1-5; D ambiguous. Trimming removed 5 bases from V and 2 bases from J, with 13 bases in between. The CDR3 contains 15 residues. Here the CDR3 reads CASSSAPWGNQPQHF. In DNA form, the CDR3 reads TGTGCCAGCAGTAGCGCCCCCTGGGGCAATCAGCCCCAGCATTTT.

This clonotype appeared a few times. The J gene is TRBJ2-7, the V gene TRBV11-3, with a possible D match to TRBD2 (7 bases). The germline V gene has CDR1 SGHNT and CDR2 YENEEA. V lost 5 bases, J lost 3 bases, and 11 bases lay in between. The CDR3 loop spans 13 amino acids. The CDR3 loop is CASSRRGGYEQYF. DNA of the CDR3: TGTGCCAGCAGCAGAAGGGGGGGCTACGAGCAGTACTTC.

The chain links TRBV2 to TRBJ1-4; D unresolved. Germline CDR1 is SNHLY and CDR2 is FYNNEI. This CDR3 is built from 12 residues. Trimming removed 8 bases from V and 6 bases from J, with 10 bases in between. CDR3 in amino acids: CASRPDHEKLFF. As DNA, the CDR3 is TGTGCCAGCCGGCCCGACCATGAAAAACTGTTTTTT.

This clonotype was detected only a few times. This sequence joins TRBV6-2 or TRBV6-3 and TRBJ2-7, with 8 bases lining up with TRBD2. The length of the CDR3 is 15 residues. V lost 5 bases, J lost 5 bases, and 11 bases stayed unmatched. Germline V lookup: CDR1 MNHEY, CDR2 SVGEGT. CDR3 in DNA: TGTGCCAGCAGTCCAGGCGAGCGGGGGAGTAACGAGCAGTACTTC. Residues: CASSPGERGSNEQYF.

This clonotype has more than one count but fewer than ten. This chain uses TRBV5-1 with TRBJ2-1; D gene uncertain. With 2 bases removed from V and 6 bases from J, the gap between germline ends came to 15 bases. Germline CDR1 and CDR2: SGHRS and YFSETQ. The CDR3 sequence is 15 residues long. The CDR3 loop reads CASSFVANGGNEQFF. CDR3 sequence (DNA): TGCGCCAGCAGCTTTGTAGCAAATGGTGGCAATGAGCAGTTCTTC.

On this clonotype: As the CDR3 is not closed by the conserved phenylalanine or tryptophan, this likely results from a read error. The rearrangement links TRBV5-1 to TRBJ2-5; unclear D gene. This CDR3 is built from 13 residues. Germline V gene sequence: CDR1 SGHRS, CDR2 YFSETQ. The V end was cut by 2 bases, the J end by 5 bases, with 10 bases between. CDR3 sequence: CASSLSLRETQYL. CDR3 sequence (DNA): TGCGCCAGCAGCTTATCACTAAGGGAGACCCAGTACCTC.

This clonotype was recorded a few times. The chain combines TRBV2 with TRBJ2-7; the match to TRBD1 covers 10 bases. The CDR3 totals 16 residues. From germline, CDR1 is SNHLY and CDR2 FYNNEI. The trim removed 4 bases at V and 2 bases at J, leaving 8 bases unmatched. The CDR3 sequence is CASSVTLGTGAYEQYF. The CDR3, as DNA: TGTGCCAGCAGTGTAACCCTCGGGACAGGGGCCTACGAGCAGTACTTC.

This clonotype has at least ten counts. The rearrangement joins TRBV7-9 to TRBJ2-5, with D unclear. The CDR3 runs to 13 residues. Looked up from germline, CDR1 is SEHNR and CDR2 is FQNEAQ (reference sequence). Trimming took 5 bases from V and 4 from J, leaving 11 bases between them. DNA of the CDR3: TGTGCCAGCAGCCCCGAAGTGAGAGAGACCCAGTACTTC. As protein: CASSPEVRETQYF.

This clonotype showed up many times. The chain recombines TRBV4-1 with TRBJ2-7; 10 bases map to TRBD2. J gave up 1 base and V 0 bases, and 9 bases lay outside the gene matches. CDR1 MGHRA and CDR2 YSYEKL come from the germline V gene. The CDR3 consists of 18 residues. CDR3: CASSQDVPSGSWSYEQYF. The CDR3 nucleotides are TGCGCCAGCAGCCAAGATGTACCTAGCGGGAGTTGGTCCTACGAGCAGTACTTC.

This clonotype was picked up a small number of times. The CDR3 here is CAASGVSNTEAFF. In DNA form, the CDR3 reads TGTGCCGCATCGGGGGTCTCGAACACTGAAGCTTTCTTT. The chain joins TRBV7-9 to TRBJ1-1; D is possibly TRBD1 (5 bases). Trimming left V 11 bases short and J 1 base short, with 14 bases between. CDR1 and CDR2 (germline): SEHNR, FQNEAQ (reference sequence). This CDR3 spans 13 amino acids.

The chain carries TRBV19 and TRBJ1-1, with D unclear. V lost 9 bases and J lost 4, with 12 bases in between. The CDR3 spans 12 residues. The germline gives CDR1 LNHDA, CDR2 SQIVND (reference sequence). This chain's CDR3 is CASGGVGTEAFF. The CDR3 DNA follows: TGTGCCAGCGGTGGGGTGGGCACTGAAGCTTTCTTT.

Comment on this clonotype: One end of the junction does not line up with germline, which may come from a read error. The rearrangement joins TRBV6-2 or TRBV6-3 to TRBJ2-1; 10 positions agree with TRBD1. Germline V gene sequence: CDR1 MNHEY, CDR2 SVGEGT. The CDR3 spans 16 residues. In DNA, the CDR3 is TGTGCCAGCAGCCACGGATTGACAGGGGGCATGAATGGGCAGTTCTTC. Protein: CASSHGLTGGMNGQFF.

This clonotype was counted between two and nine times. CDR3 sequence: CASSPPSNPDHVGQFF. In DNA form, the CDR3 reads TGTGCCAGCAGTCCCCCTAGCAACCCAGACCACGTGGGGCAGTTCTTC. The chain links TRBV12-3 or TRBV12-4 to TRBJ2-1; TRBD2 might be the D (5 bases). Trimming pared 5 bases from V and 12 bases from J, leaving 26 bases between. The CDR3 runs 16 residues.

This clonotype came up a few times. The chain employs TRBV11-2 and TRBJ2-1, with 10 bases lining up with TRBD2. The tail of the sequence fits TRBJ2-5 better, so the J call may be wrong. Germline values: CDR1 SGHAT, CDR2 FQNNGV. This CDR3 contains 15 residues. CDR3 sequence (DNA): TGTGCCAGCAGCCCCGAAGCGGGGGGGCGGGGGACCCAGTACTTC. Translation gives CASSPEAGGRGTQYF.

The chain joins TRBV29-1 to TRBJ1-1; tentative D call: TRBD1 (5 bases). Germline-derived CDR1 and CDR2 are SQVTM and ANQGSEA. The CDR3 extends over 13 amino acids. V lost 2 bases to trimming and J lost 4 bases, with 11 bases between them. CDR3 sequence (DNA): TGCAGCGTTGAACTTGGCGGGGGCACTGAAGCTTTCTTT. Its translation: CSVELGGGTEAFF. Full variable domain (missing parts from reference TRBV29-1 and TRBJ1-1): SAVISQKPSRDICQRGTSLTIQCQVDSQVTMMFWYRQQPGQSLTLIATANQGSEATYESGFVIDKFPISRPNLTFSTLTVSNMSPEDSSIYLCSVELGGGTEAFFGQGTRLTVV.

This clonotype was found a few times. The chain employs TRBV7-2 and TRBJ2-3, with 8 bases fitting TRBD2. From germline, CDR1 is SGHTA and CDR2 FQGNSA. This CDR3 has 14 residues. V lost 2 bases and J lost 5; bases outside the gene matches: 3. The CDR3 reads CASSLLLAGDTQYF. Here the CDR3 DNA reads TGTGCCAGCAGCTTACTGCTAGCGGGAGATACGCAGTATTTT.

This clonotype was picked up a small number of times. The DNA of the CDR3 is TGTGCCAGCAGCTTGACTCCTGGGACAACCATCGGGGGGGAGCTGTTTTTT. Encoded protein: CASSLTPGTTIGGELFF. The J gene is TRBJ2-2, the V gene TRBV7-3, with TRBD1 as a possible D gene (6 bases). The CDR3 length is 17 residues. Germline CDR1 reads SGHTA; CDR2 reads FQGTGA. Trimming removed 3 bases from V and 8 bases from J, with 22 bases in between.

This clonotype was observed at least ten times. The chain has TRBV5-1 and TRBJ2-7; D is possibly TRBD2 (6 bases). The V gene lost 6 bases and the J gene lost 1 base, with 17 bases spanning the gap. Germline V gives CDR1 SGHRS, CDR2 YFSETQ. CDR3 size: 15 residues. The CDR3 region is CASKTGDALSYEQYF. CDR3 nucleotide sequence: TGCGCCAGCAAGACGGGGGACGCTTTGTCCTACGAGCAGTACTTC.

The V gene is TRBV6-1, the J gene TRBJ2-4; 13 positions agree with TRBD2. V dropped 6 bases and J dropped 3; count of bases not matched to a gene: 5. This CDR3 is built from 16 residues. Germline V gives CDR1 MNHNS, CDR2 SASEGT. CDR3 sequence reads: CASRTTSGRVKNIQYF. In DNA form, the CDR3 reads TGTGCCAGCAGAACTACTAGCGGGAGGGTCAAAAACATTCAGTACTTC.

V and J are TRBV27 and TRBJ2-1, with 7 bases identical to TRBD2. The end of the DNA aligns better with TRBJ2-5, so the J call may be wrong. CDR1 and CDR2 (germline): MNHEY, SMNVEV (reference sequence). This CDR3 has 17 amino acids. CDR3 nucleotides: TGTGCCAGCAGTTCGCCGGGCCTCGGAGCGGGGAAGGAGACCCAGTACTTC. It specifies CASSSPGLGAGKETQYF.

Note on this clonotype: An end of the junction does not agree with germline; a read error may underlie this. The genes are TRBV15 and TRBJ2-3, with 8 bases matching TRBD1. The CDR3 is 15 residues long. Per germline, CDR1 LNHNV and CDR2 YYDKDF (reference sequence). For the CDR3, the DNA is TGTGCCACCAGCAGAGAGATTCAGGGGACAGGTACGCAGTATTTT. The encoded protein is CATSREIQGTGTQYF.